The clone carrying this T cell receptor beta chain was seen a few times. Sample time point: patch test 2, 6 weeks after DPC sensitization. Treatment described: therapeutic diphenylcyclopropenone sensitization with weekly scalp DPC. This record comes from a study of human T cells and chemical hapten exposure. The CDR3 length is 13 residues. From germline, CDR1 is SGHVS and CDR2 FQNEAQ. The germline V and J ends were trimmed by 1 base and 12 bases, with 16 bases remaining between them. Each CDR3 protein is one row after TCRdb ran MiXCR on the RACE reads. The sample consists of about 89,000 distinct CDR3 sequences, 11% of them appearing once.

The receptor's source is a man in his forties or fifties with alopecia areata. Some clones in this sample may be carry-over from other donors' samples. V usage is TRBV7-8 and J usage is TRBJ2-7; TRBD2 might be the D (6 bases). The sample was whole blood, taken in connection with sensitization to the hapten diphenylcyclopropenone (DPC). CDR3 DNA: TGTGCCAGCAGCTTAGGGGGGACTCACCGGGTGTACGTC. This gives the protein CASSLGGTHRVYV.